Listed here are 30 T cell receptor beta chains from one sample, sequenced in a study of control samples from healthy donors and cancer patients. TCRdb's table, derived via immunoSEQ multiplex PCR, lists solely in-frame clones and lacks some. The sample includes 120,000 or so clones, just over 90% of them seen just once. Material: PBMCs. The receptors originated from a man over 45 with head and neck cancer.

This sequence joins TRBV6-6 and TRBJ2-3, with D uncertain. Germline lookup yields CDR1 MNHNY and CDR2 SVGAGI (reference sequence). This CDR3 is 12 amino acids long. V lost 2 bases, J lost 9 bases, and 9 bases lay in between. CDR3 sequence (DNA): TGTGCCAGCAGTTACAGTCTGGGGACGCAGTATTTT. Translation gives CASSYSLGTQYF.

Only one count was recorded for this clone. The rearrangement joins TRBV30 to TRBJ1-5; D is possibly TRBD1 (5 bases). This CDR3 has 14 residues. CDR1 is GTSNPN, CDR2 SVGIG, per germline (reference sequence). Trimming cost V 1 base and J 0 bases, with 7 bases left between them. This CDR3 reads CAWSAGGSNQPQHF. CDR3 nucleotides: TGTGCCTGGAGTGCCGGGGGTAGCAATCAGCCCCAGCATTTT.

V is TRBV5-1 and J is TRBJ2-5; 11 nucleotides agree with TRBD2. V was pared by 0 bases and J by 4 bases, with 2 bases of the junction left unmatched. Germline-derived CDR1 and CDR2 are SGHRS and YFSETQ. CDR3 size: 15 residues. The CDR3 region is CASSLGLAGPETQYF. DNA of the CDR3: TGCGCCAGCAGCTTGGGACTAGCGGGGCCAGAGACCCAGTACTTC.

CDR3 in amino acids: CATSRDRWGTGLSTNEKLFF. CDR3 nucleotides: TGTGCCACCAGCAGAGATCGGTGGGGGACAGGGCTTTCAACTAATGAAAAACTGTTTTTT. V is TRBV15 and J is TRBJ1-4; 9 bases align to TRBD1. CDR1 and CDR2 from the germline V gene are LNHNV and YYDKDF (reference sequence). V gave up 0 bases and J gave up 0 bases; unmatched junction bases: 11. The CDR3 contains 20 residues.

The chain combines TRBV3-1 (or the pseudogene TRBV3-2) with TRBJ2-4; 7 bases are shared with TRBD2. The J segment lost 10 bases and the V segment lost 4 bases, leaving 16 bases of the junction unmatched. Germline values: CDR1 LGHDT, CDR2 YNNKEL (reference sequence). This CDR3 is 16 amino acids long. CDR3 bases: TGTGCCAGCAGCCCGATTTCTAGAGATGGGAGGGCGATTCAGTACTTC. Translation gives CASSPISRDGRAIQYF.

This chain uses TRBV10-3 with TRBJ2-7; D unclear. The V end lost 3 bases, the J end lost 4 bases, and 7 bases lay between the germline ends. Germline loops: CDR1 ENHRY, CDR2 SYGVKD. This CDR3 has 12 residues. CDR3 sequence: CAISETSYEQYF. CDR3 nucleotides: TGTGCCATCAGTGAAACGTCTTACGAGCAGTACTTC.

The chain joins TRBV10-3 to TRBJ1-2; perhaps TRBD1 as D (6 bases). From germline, CDR1 is ENHRY and CDR2 SYGVKD. Trimming removed 0 bases from V and 5 bases from J, with 13 bases in between. The CDR3 consists of 15 residues. The CDR3 loop reads CAISESTGLTYGYTF. CDR3 bases: TGTGCCATCAGTGAGTCGACAGGTCTGACTTATGGCTACACCTTC.

The chain employs TRBV5-1 and TRBJ2-7; D not resolved. CDR3 length equals 13 residues. CDR1 SGHRS and CDR2 YFSETQ come from the germline V gene. With 4 bases removed from V and 0 bases from J, the gap between germline ends came to 8 bases. The CDR3 nucleotides are TGCGCCAGCAGCCTGAGTCCCTCCTACGAGCAGTACTTC. It yields the protein CASSLSPSYEQYF.

The chain joins TRBV7-2 to TRBJ1-6, with 8 nucleotides matching TRBD1. The CDR3 extends over 16 amino acids. Trimming at V came to 5 bases and at J to 0 bases, leaving 3 bases not matched to a gene. Germline assignment: CDR1 SGHTA and CDR2 FQGNSA. Here the CDR3 DNA reads TGTGCCAGCAGCCCAGGGGGCGCCTCCTATAATTCACCCCTCCACTTT. Amino acids: CASSPGGASYNSPLHF.

The chain links TRBV6-6 to TRBJ1-3; D gene ambiguous. The CDR3 is made up of 15 amino acids. V was shortened by 2 bases and J by 4 bases, with 12 bases between the two germline ends. Germline V gene lookup returns CDR1 MNHNY and CDR2 SVGAGI (reference sequence). The CDR3, as DNA: TGTGCCAGCAGTTACGGATTCATGTTAGGAAACACCATATATTTT. This translates into CASSYGFMLGNTIYF.

V is TRBV19 and J is TRBJ1-1, with 8 nucleotides matching TRBD1. The V gene end was trimmed by 5 bases and the J gene end by 4 bases; junction bases not matched to a gene: 6. This CDR3 has 14 residues. Per germline, CDR1 LNHDA and CDR2 SQIVND (reference sequence). The CDR3 region has the DNA TGTGCCAGTAGTCTCGACAGGGGACGCACTGAAGCTTTCTTT. Protein: CASSLDRGRTEAFF.

The chain couples TRBV2 to TRBJ2-4; 8 positions match TRBD1. Looked up from germline, CDR1 is SNHLY and CDR2 is FYNNEI. This CDR3 spans 14 amino acids. The J segment lost 10 bases and the V segment lost 7 bases, leaving 12 bases of the junction unmatched. In DNA, the CDR3 is TGTGCCAGCACCGGGACAGGTCAATTTCTTATTCAGTACTTC. Translating gives CASTGTGQFLIQYF. The whole variable domain, filled in from reference TRBV2 and TRBJ2-4, reads EPEVTQTPSHQVTQMGQEVILRCVPISNHLYFYWYRQILGQKVEFLVSFYNNEISEKSEIFDDQFSVERPDGSNFTLKIRSTKLEDSAMYFCASTGTGQFLIQYFGAGTRLSVL.

As DNA, the CDR3 is TGTGCCAGCTCTGGGGGGGCGTTTTACGAGCAGTACTTC. It encodes CASSGGAFYEQYF. The chain is built from TRBV7-2 and TRBJ2-7, with D possibly matching TRBD2 (7 bases). The CDR3 consists of 13 residues. Germline V lookup: CDR1 SGHTA, CDR2 FQGNSA. Trimming removed 8 bases at V and 4 bases at J, with 15 bases between.

This clone came up once. V gene TRBV5-1 combines with J gene TRBJ2-5; the D call may be TRBD1 or TRBD2 (5 bases each). With 2 bases removed from V and 5 bases from J, the gap between germline ends came to 10 bases. CDR3 length: 13 residues. Germline CDR1 is SGHRS and CDR2 is YFSETQ. CDR3 coding DNA: TGCGCCAGCAGCTTTCGTGGGGGTGAGACCCAGTACTTC. Translating it yields CASSFRGGETQYF. Combining the CDR3 with reference TRBV5-1 and TRBJ2-5 gives the whole variable domain KAGVTQTPRYLIKTRGQQVTLSCSPISGHRSVSWYQQTPGQGLQFLFEYFSETQRNKGNFPGRFSGRQFSNSRSEMNVSTLELGDSALYLCASSFRGGETQYFGPGTRLLVL.

The chain combines TRBV29-1 with TRBJ1-2, with a possible D match to TRBD1 (5 bases). Trimming stripped 4 bases from V and 8 bases from J, with 23 bases between. This CDR3 comprises 15 residues. Germline values: CDR1 SQVTM, CDR2 ANQGSEA. This CDR3 is CSVGNYRAQGRGYTF. Written as DNA, the CDR3 is TGCAGCGTTGGCAATTACCGGGCCCAGGGCCGGGGCTACACCTTC.

This clone was detected once. This chain connects TRBV28 to TRBJ1-2, with 7 bases matching TRBD1. V trimming: 6 bases; J trimming: 1 base; junction bases outside the gene matches: 2. The CDR3 runs to 13 residues. CDR1 and CDR2 (germline): MDHEN, SYDVKM. The CDR3 sequence: CASRTGFNYGYTF. CDR3 in DNA: TGTGCCAGCAGGACAGGGTTTAACTATGGCTACACCTTC.

This sequence joins TRBV7-3 and TRBJ1-1; D gene ambiguous. V was pared by 2 bases and J by 4 bases, with 8 bases between. Germline-derived CDR1 and CDR2 are SGHTA and FQGTGA. This CDR3 has 13 amino acids. CDR3 in amino acids: CASSLGGSTEAFF. The CDR3, as DNA: TGTGCCAGCAGCTTAGGTGGATCCACTGAAGCTTTCTTT.

This clone was seen more than once but under ten times. The rearrangement links TRBV7-9 to TRBJ1-4; D is perhaps TRBD1 (5 bases). CDR1 and CDR2 from the germline V gene are SEHNR and FQNEAQ (reference sequence). This CDR3 is 15 amino acids long. The germline V and J ends were trimmed by 0 bases and 4 bases, with 9 bases remaining between them. The chain's CDR3 is CASSLAHGGNEKLFF. The DNA for the CDR3 is TGTGCCAGCAGCTTAGCTCACGGGGGTAATGAAAAACTGTTTTTT.

The J gene is TRBJ2-7, the V gene TRBV7-9; weak D call: TRBD1 (5 bases). V gave up 4 bases and J gave up 1 base, with 8 bases separating them. The CDR3 is 13 residues long. CDR1 and CDR2 (germline): SEHNR, FQNEAQ (reference sequence). Here the CDR3 DNA reads TGTGCCAGCAGCTCCAGACAGTCCTACGAGCAGTACTTC. It specifies CASSSRQSYEQYF.

The genes are TRBV24-1 and TRBJ1-2; a weak D match, TRBD1 (6 bases). Germline CDR1 is KGHDR and CDR2 is SFDVKD. The CDR3 runs 14 residues. V shed 4 bases and J shed 5 bases, with 13 bases lying between them. Here the CDR3 reads CATSEGGRAYGYTF. The CDR3 DNA reads as TGTGCCACCAGTGAGGGGGGCCGGGCTTATGGCTACACCTTC.

This clone was detected once. The CDR3 loop reads CASSSLRVKFEGGYTF. DNA for the CDR3: TGTGCCAGCAGCTCTCTCAGGGTTAAGTTTGAGGGTGGCTACACCTTC. This chain joins TRBV7-2 and TRBJ1-2; possibly TRBD1 for D (5 bases). There are 16 residues in the CDR3. In germline, CDR1 is SGHTA, CDR2 FQGNSA. Deletions cut 4 bases from V and 7 bases from J, with 22 bases between.

J is TRBJ1-3 and V is TRBV28, with D maybe TRBD1 (5 bases). CDR1 is MDHEN and CDR2 is SYDVKM in the germline V gene. The germline V and J ends were trimmed by 7 bases and 0 bases, with 10 bases remaining between them. This CDR3 contains 14 residues. The CDR3 DNA is TGTGCCAGCAAGGTGGGGGGCTCTGGAAACACCATATATTTT. Its translation: CASKVGGSGNTIYF.

The rearrangement joins TRBV4-1 to TRBJ2-3; D is unclear. This CDR3 comprises 13 residues. The germline V gene has CDR1 MGHRA and CDR2 YSYEKL. With 8 bases removed from V and 3 bases from J, the gap between germline ends came to 12 bases. The CDR3 bases are TGCGCCAGCCGCAGATTTCGGACAGATACGCAGTATTTT. Translating gives CASRRFRTDTQYF.

The genes are TRBV7-9 and TRBJ1-1; D unresolved. CDR1 and CDR2 from the germline V gene are SEHNR and FQNEAQ (reference sequence). This CDR3 has 14 amino acids. V shed 0 bases and J shed 3 bases, with 8 bases lying between them. The CDR3 spells CASSLAIRDTEAFF. In DNA, the CDR3 is TGTGCCAGCAGCTTAGCGATAAGGGACACTGAAGCTTTCTTT.

V gene TRBV7-2 combines with J gene TRBJ1-3; maybe TRBD1 (5 bases). Deletions cut 5 bases from V and 0 bases from J, with 14 bases between. The CDR3 contains 16 residues. The germline CDR1 and CDR2 sequences are SGHTA and FQGNSA. The CDR3 loop reads CASSRLGTRSGNTIYF. The CDR3 bases are TGTGCCAGCAGCCGTTTAGGGACGCGCTCTGGAAACACCATATATTTT.

V gene TRBV7-9 combines with J gene TRBJ2-2; D might be TRBD1 (6 bases). Germline loops: CDR1 SEHNR, CDR2 FQNEAQ (reference sequence). CDR3 length equals 15 residues. Trimming took 5 bases from V and 6 from J, leaving 16 bases between them. The CDR3 sequence: CASSLRTATAGELFF. DNA for the CDR3: TGTGCCAGCAGCCTCCGGACAGCGACGGCCGGGGAGCTGTTTTTT.

V gene TRBV28 combines with J gene TRBJ2-1; the D is unclear. Germline lookup yields CDR1 MDHEN and CDR2 SYDVKM. This CDR3 region has 13 residues. Trimming took 6 bases from V and 0 from J, leaving 6 bases between them. This chain's CDR3 is CASSENSYNEQFF. The CDR3 nucleotides are TGTGCCAGCAGCGAGAACTCCTACAATGAGCAGTTCTTC.

The chain uses TRBV30 and TRBJ1-2, with D hard to call. This CDR3 is built from 13 residues. The germline gives CDR1 GTSNPN, CDR2 SVGIG (reference sequence). V dropped 0 bases and J dropped 7 bases, with 12 bases sitting between them. The CDR3 coding sequence is TGTGCCTGGAGTGTACCCGGCTTGCTTGGCTACACCTTC. Protein: CAWSVPGLLGYTF.

CDR3: CASSLSPQKGETQYF. DNA of the CDR3: TGTGCCAGCAGCTTATCACCTCAAAAGGGGGAGACCCAGTACTTC. The chain has TRBV7-2 and TRBJ2-5, with a tentative D call TRBD1 (5 bases). There are 15 residues in the CDR3. The germline gives CDR1 SGHTA, CDR2 FQGNSA. V lost 2 bases to trimming and J lost 5 bases, with 15 bases between them.

The chain recombines TRBV7-2 with TRBJ2-3; no firm D call. This CDR3 has 12 residues. From germline, CDR1 is SGHTA and CDR2 FQGNSA. Trimming stripped 5 bases from V and 6 bases from J, with 9 bases between. The CDR3 spells CASSPGPDTQYF. The CDR3 DNA is TGTGCCAGCAGCCCCGGCCCCGATACGCAGTATTTT.